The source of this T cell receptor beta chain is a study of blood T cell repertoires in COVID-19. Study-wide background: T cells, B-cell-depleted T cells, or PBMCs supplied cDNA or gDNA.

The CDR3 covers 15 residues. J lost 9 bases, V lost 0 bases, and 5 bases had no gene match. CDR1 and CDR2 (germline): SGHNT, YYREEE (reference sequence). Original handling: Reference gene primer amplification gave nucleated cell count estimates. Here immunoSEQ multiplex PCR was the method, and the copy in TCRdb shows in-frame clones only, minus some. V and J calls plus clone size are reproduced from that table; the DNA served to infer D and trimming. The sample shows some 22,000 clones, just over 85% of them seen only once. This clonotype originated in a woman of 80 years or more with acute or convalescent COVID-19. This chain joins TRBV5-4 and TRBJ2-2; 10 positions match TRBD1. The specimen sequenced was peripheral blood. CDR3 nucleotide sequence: TGTGCCAGCAGCTTGGCGGGACAGGGGATGAGGGAGCTGTTTTTT. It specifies CASSLAGQGMRELFF.